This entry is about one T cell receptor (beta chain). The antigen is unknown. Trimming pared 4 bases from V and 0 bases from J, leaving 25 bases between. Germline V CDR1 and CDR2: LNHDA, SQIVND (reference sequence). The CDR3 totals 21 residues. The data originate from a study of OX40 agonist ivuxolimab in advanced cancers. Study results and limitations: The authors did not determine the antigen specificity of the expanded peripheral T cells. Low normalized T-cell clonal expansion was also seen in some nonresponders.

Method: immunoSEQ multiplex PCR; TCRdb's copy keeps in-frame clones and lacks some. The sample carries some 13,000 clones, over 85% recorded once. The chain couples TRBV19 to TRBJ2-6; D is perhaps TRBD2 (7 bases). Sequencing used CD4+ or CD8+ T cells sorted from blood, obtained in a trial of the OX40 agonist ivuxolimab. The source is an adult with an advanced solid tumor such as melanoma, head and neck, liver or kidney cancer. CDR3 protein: CASSNHRLTGRDDSGANVLTF. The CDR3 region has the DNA TGTGCCAGTAGTAACCACCGGCTAACAGGGAGGGACGACTCTGGGGCCAACGTCCTGACTTTC.